What follows is one T cell receptor (beta chain) and its context. Its antigen remains unknown. 60 Vbeta and 13 Jbeta primers were used in PCR. Only in-frame clones appear in the TCRdb table, and some are missing; sequencing was by immunoSEQ multiplex PCR. The table lists some 200,000 clones, roughly 73% of them singletons, with around 3.2% in the top ten. These data come from a study of cytomegalovirus exposure and HLA in healthy donors. This CDR3 spans 16 amino acids. Germline loops: CDR1 MNHEY, CDR2 SMNVEV (reference sequence). With 6 bases removed from V and 7 bases from J, the gap between germline ends came to 21 bases. Study-wide results and caveats: A reported reduction in N-insertions relative to the approximately 690-donor mean was seen in an Asian-associated ancestry cluster in a later analysis. There were 150 to 200 TCR beta chains listed as cytomegalovirus-associated.

The chain employs TRBV27 and TRBJ2-2, with D possibly matching TRBD1 (6 bases). The sample was PBMCs. The TCR was taken from a female donor in good health and CMV-seronegative. The CDR3 protein is CASSIMPGHGDGELFF. As DNA, the CDR3 is TGTGCCAGCAGCATTATGCCGGGACACGGGGACGGGGAGCTGTTTTTT.